Shown below are 28 T cell receptor beta chains from a single sample sequenced in a study of blood T cell repertoires in COVID-19. TCRdb's table, derived via immunoSEQ multiplex PCR, lists solely in-frame clones and lacks some. The profile covers more than 250,000 clones, with roughly 82% appearing a single time and 1.5% to 2% taken by the ten largest. Sequencing input: peripheral blood. These receptor sequences come from a woman between 45 and 60 years old with acute or convalescent COVID-19.

The chain couples TRBV27 to TRBJ2-3; 7 bases are shared with TRBD2. The trim removed 5 bases at V and 0 bases at J, leaving 5 bases unmatched. The CDR3 runs 15 residues. Germline CDR1 and CDR2: MNHEY and SMNVEV (reference sequence). The DNA of the CDR3 is TGTGCCAGCAGTGGTAGCGGGTTGAGCACAGATACGCAGTATTTT. Protein product: CASSGSGLSTDTQYF.

There are many counts of this clone. The CDR3 loop is CASSPGQTTYEQYF. The DNA for the CDR3 is TGCGCCAGCAGCCCTGGACAGACAACCTACGAGCAGTACTTC. This chain uses TRBV4-1 with TRBJ2-7, with a weak D call TRBD1 (6 bases). The V end lost 4 bases, the J end lost 2 bases, and 12 bases lay between the germline ends. The CDR3 runs to 14 residues. Germline loops: CDR1 MGHRA, CDR2 YSYEKL.

This sequence joins TRBV28 and TRBJ1-4; tentatively, D is TRBD1 (6 bases). There are 14 residues in the CDR3. Trimming removed 10 bases at V and 0 bases at J, with 12 bases between. The germline gives CDR1 MDHEN, CDR2 SYDVKM. The CDR3 DNA follows: TGTGCCATCCCACAGGGAACAACTAATGAAAAACTGTTTTTT. It specifies CAIPQGTTNEKLFF. The complete variable domain, with remaining parts taken from reference TRBV28 and TRBJ1-4, reads DVKVTQSSRYLVKRTGEKVFLECVQDMDHENMFWYRQDPGLGLRLIYFSYDVKMKEKGDIPEGYSVSREKKERFSLILESASTNQTSMYLCAIPQGTTNEKLFFGSGTQLSVL.

This clone was detected many times. The CDR3 protein is CASSSRGGSSYEQYF. CDR3 DNA sequence: TGTGCCAGCAGCTCGCGGGGCGGAAGCTCCTACGAGCAGTACTTC. This chain links TRBV7-3 with TRBJ2-7, with a weak D call TRBD2 (6 bases). Trimming took 4 bases from V and 0 from J, leaving 13 bases between them. The CDR3 has 15 residues. Germline CDR1 SGHTA, CDR2 FQGTGA.

The rearrangement uses TRBV7-2 and TRBJ1-1, with a possible D match to TRBD1 (5 bases). CDR1 and CDR2 (germline): SGHTA, FQGNSA. The CDR3 runs 14 residues. The V end lost 5 bases, the J end lost 5 bases, and 15 bases lay between the germline ends. DNA of the CDR3: TGTGCCAGCAGCCGTACGCCCGGGGGGACTGAAGCTTTCTTT. This codes for CASSRTPGGTEAFF.

The rearrangement uses TRBV6-6 and TRBJ2-5; 7 nucleotides line up with TRBD2. After removal of 9 bases from V and 0 bases from J, the junction contained 7 bases not matched to a gene. This CDR3 has 14 residues. Germline CDR1 MNHNY, CDR2 SVGAGI (reference sequence). The DNA for the CDR3 is TGTGCCAGTGGGGGGGGAATGTACCAAGAGACCCAGTACTTC. This sequence encodes CASGGGMYQETQYF.

The chain carries TRBV9 and TRBJ2-1; TRBD2 agrees at 9 bases. Germline lookup yields CDR1 SGDLS and CDR2 YYNGEE. The CDR3 loop spans 16 amino acids. V trimming: 0 bases; J trimming: 1 base; junction bases outside the gene matches: 2. The CDR3 nucleotides read TGTGCCAGCAGCGTAGATAGCGGGAGTTCCTACAATGAGCAGTTCTTC. Its translation is CASSVDSGSSYNEQFF.

This rearrangement joins TRBV27 to TRBJ2-5, with D possibly being TRBD2 (5 bases). V dropped 10 bases and J dropped 2 bases, with 14 bases sitting between them. The germline V gene encodes CDR1 MNHEY and CDR2 SMNVEV (reference sequence). The CDR3 is 13 amino acids. The CDR3 reads CATQREGQETQYF. CDR3 in DNA: TGTGCCACTCAACGGGAAGGACAAGAGACCCAGTACTTC.

The rearrangement uses TRBV7-2 and TRBJ1-6; unclear D gene. The CDR3 runs to 15 residues. The germline V and J ends were trimmed by 2 bases and 6 bases, with 11 bases remaining between them. Looked up from germline, CDR1 is SGHTA and CDR2 is FQGNSA. The CDR3 loop is CASSLSGLGNSPLHF. The CDR3 DNA follows: TGTGCCAGCAGCTTATCGGGGTTGGGTAATTCACCCCTCCACTTT.

The chain joins TRBV2 to TRBJ1-3, with D unresolved. Trimming left V 3 bases short and J 1 base short, with 10 bases between. Germline assignment: CDR1 SNHLY and CDR2 FYNNEI. This CDR3 contains 15 residues. The CDR3 loop is CASSEIRGSGNTIYF. Written as DNA, the CDR3 is TGTGCCAGCAGTGAGATTCGGGGTTCTGGAAACACCATATATTTT. Using reference TRBV2 and TRBJ1-3 for the parts outside the CDR3, the full variable domain is EPEVTQTPSHQVTQMGQEVILRCVPISNHLYFYWYRQILGQKVEFLVSFYNNEISEKSEIFDDQFSVERPDGSNFTLKIRSTKLEDSAMYFCASSEIRGSGNTIYFGEGSWLTVV.

The rearrangement joins TRBV2 to TRBJ1-2; maybe TRBD1 (6 bases). The CDR3 loop spans 13 amino acids. Per germline, CDR1 SNHLY and CDR2 FYNNEI. Trimming stripped 6 bases from V and 5 bases from J, with 13 bases between. CDR3 sequence: CASRTQGLYGYTF. CDR3 in DNA: TGTGCCAGCAGGACTCAGGGGCTGTATGGCTACACCTTC.

The CDR3 sequence: CASSHPTSGDNEQFF. CDR3 sequence (DNA): TGTGCCAGCTCACATCCCACTAGCGGGGACAATGAGCAGTTCTTC. This sequence joins TRBV18 and TRBJ2-1; 10 bases line up with TRBD2. CDR1 is KGHSH and CDR2 is LQKENI in the germline V gene. The V and J ends lost 4 bases and 5 bases, in that order; junction bases with no gene match: 5. This CDR3 region has 15 residues.

The rearrangement joins TRBV7-6 to TRBJ2-2; 7 bases map to TRBD2. Germline V lookup: CDR1 SGHVS, CDR2 FNYEAQ. The CDR3 runs to 13 residues. With V trimmed by 3 bases and J by 6 bases, 1 base remained unmatched. CDR3 in amino acids: CASSLTSPGELFF. CDR3 DNA sequence: TGTGCCAGCAGCTTGACTAGCCCCGGGGAGCTGTTTTTT.

The chain combines TRBV29-1 with TRBJ1-5, with 8 bases identical to TRBD1. The CDR3 covers 14 residues. The V gene end was trimmed by 6 bases and the J gene end by 5 bases; junction bases not matched to a gene: 9. The germline V gene has CDR1 SQVTM and CDR2 ANQGSEA. For the CDR3, the DNA is TGCAGCGTCGAGACAGGGGAGATGCATCAGCCCCAGCATTTT. Translating it yields CSVETGEMHQPQHF.

This sequence joins TRBV7-2 and TRBJ1-1; D gene ambiguous. Germline lookup yields CDR1 SGHTA and CDR2 FQGNSA. V gave up 2 bases and J gave up 6 bases, with 10 bases separating them. CDR3 size: 13 residues. CDR3 in amino acids: CASSLMPRSEAFF. The CDR3 region has the DNA TGTGCCAGCAGCTTAATGCCCAGATCTGAAGCTTTCTTT.

With regard to this clone: Different DNA sequences within this sample yield the same CDR3. CDR3 bases: TGCAGCGTCCGGACAGGGACTAACACTGAAGCTTTCTTT. It is translated as CSVRTGTNTEAFF. The rearrangement uses TRBV29-1 and TRBJ1-1; TRBD1 aligns across 8 bases. From germline, CDR1 is SQVTM and CDR2 ANQGSEA. This CDR3 comprises 13 residues. V dropped 6 bases and J dropped 2; count of bases not matched to a gene: 5.

The genes are TRBV29-1 and TRBJ2-7; the match to TRBD1 covers 8 bases. CDR3 size: 14 residues. V trimming: 5 bases; J trimming: 3 bases; junction bases outside the gene matches: 9. CDR1 and CDR2 (germline): SQVTM, ANQGSEA. CDR3 DNA: TGCAGCGTTACCCGGACAGGGATGGGCTACGAGCAGTACTTC. Translating it yields CSVTRTGMGYEQYF.

The chain has TRBV28 and TRBJ2-7, with 11 nucleotides matching TRBD2. With 5 bases clipped from V and 0 bases from J, the junction kept 3 bases outside the gene matches. The germline gives CDR1 MDHEN, CDR2 SYDVKM. The CDR3 has 15 amino acids. CDR3 residues: CASSPGTSGSYEQYF. The CDR3 coding sequence is TGTGCCAGCAGTCCCGGGACTAGCGGCTCCTACGAGCAGTACTTC.

The CDR3 reads CASSRAMVEQYF. CDR3 sequence (DNA): TGTGCCAGCAGTAGAGCGATGGTAGAGCAGTACTTC. The chain recombines TRBV28 with TRBJ2-7; D remains unclear. Trimming cost V 5 bases and J 7 bases, with 12 bases left between them. The CDR3 covers 12 residues. Germline CDR1 is MDHEN and CDR2 is SYDVKM.

On this clone: Relative to the germline gene, one junction end is altered; a read error may explain this. The rearrangement links TRBV28 to TRBJ2-7, with 7 bases aligning to TRBD2. The CDR3 loop spans 13 amino acids. Germline CDR1 reads MDHEN; CDR2 reads SYDVKM. CDR3 protein: CASTGGIRGLSHF. The DNA of the CDR3 is TGTGCCAGCACCGGGGGAATAAGGGGACTATCACACTTC. The full variable domain, with the rest looked up from reference TRBV28 and TRBJ2-7, is DVKVTQSSRYLVKRTGEKVFLECVQDMDHENMFWYRQDPGLGLRLIYFSYDVKMKEKGDIPEGYSVSREKKERFSLILESASTNQTSMYLCASTGGIRGLSHFGPGTRLTVT.

The chain recombines TRBV5-1 with TRBJ2-2, with 9 bases aligning to TRBD1. The CDR3 is made up of 17 amino acids. Germline CDR1 and CDR2: SGHRS and YFSETQ. The V segment lost 1 base and the J segment 1 base; nucleotides outside the gene matches: 5. The CDR3 protein is CASSLKPGQGNTGELFF. The CDR3 coding sequence is TGCGCCAGCAGCTTGAAACCGGGACAGGGGAACACCGGGGAGCTGTTTTTT.

The rearrangement joins TRBV19 to TRBJ2-4, with D perhaps TRBD2 (5 bases). Trimming took 4 bases from V and 8 from J, leaving 18 bases between them. There are 15 residues in the CDR3. Germline assignment: CDR1 LNHDA and CDR2 SQIVND (reference sequence). CDR3: CASSTLLAAMDIQYF. In nucleotides, the CDR3 is TGTGCCAGTAGTACCCTTCTAGCCGCTATGGACATTCAGTACTTC.

The chain couples TRBV7-2 to TRBJ2-7; TRBD1 agrees at 8 bases. Germline V gene sequence: CDR1 SGHTA, CDR2 FQGNSA. CDR3 length equals 14 residues. V shed 5 bases, J shed 2 bases, and the junction held 5 bases outside the gene matches. The DNA for the CDR3 is TGTGCCAGCAGCATGGACAGGGAAACCTACGAGCAGTACTTC. Its protein is CASSMDRETYEQYF.

The chain is built from TRBV6-5 and TRBJ1-1; D call uncertain. Trimming cost V 0 bases and J 7 bases, with 9 bases left between them. Germline-derived CDR1 and CDR2 are MNHEY and SVGAGI. The CDR3 length is 13 residues. CDR3: CASSYSSENEAFF. The DNA of the CDR3 is TGTGCCAGCAGTTACTCATCAGAAAATGAAGCTTTCTTT.

The genes are TRBV3-1 (or the pseudogene TRBV3-2) and TRBJ2-7; 12 bases agree with TRBD2. There are 15 residues in the CDR3. With V trimmed by 1 base and J by 6 bases, 4 bases remained unmatched. Germline-derived CDR1 and CDR2 are LGHDT and YNNKEL (reference sequence). Written as DNA, the CDR3 is TGTGCCAGCAGCCAAGGACTAGCGGGAGTACCCGAGCAGTACTTC. Translated, it gives CASSQGLAGVPEQYF.

The chain has TRBV28 and TRBJ1-5, with D uncertain. V was trimmed by 10 bases and J by 7 bases, leaving 20 bases between them. CDR1 and CDR2 from the germline V gene are MDHEN and SYDVKM. The CDR3 runs 14 residues. CDR3 in amino acids: CATNRRSGIQPQHF. Here the CDR3 DNA reads TGTGCCACCAATAGACGCTCGGGGATACAGCCCCAGCATTTT.

The chain combines TRBV29-1 with TRBJ1-2; D may be TRBD1 (6 bases). From germline, CDR1 is SQVTM and CDR2 ANQGSEA. This CDR3 comprises 12 residues. V was pared by 6 bases and J by 8 bases, with 16 bases between. The CDR3: CSVGWGLEGYTF. Here the CDR3 DNA reads TGCAGCGTGGGGTGGGGGCTGGAGGGCTACACCTTC.

Remarks on this clone: The junction does not match germline at one end; this may be a read error. The V gene is TRBV5-1, the J gene TRBJ2-7; D call uncertain. Germline V gene sequence: CDR1 SGHRS, CDR2 YFSETQ. This CDR3 comprises 14 residues. Here the CDR3 DNA reads TGCGCCAGCAGCCTGGATCCCAACCCCTACGAACAGTACTTC. The encoded protein is CASSLDPNPYEQYF.